These 30 T cell receptor beta chains share one sample of origin, sequenced in a study of graft-versus-host responses after intestinal transplantation. Clones were sequenced by immunoSEQ multiplex PCR, and TCRdb holds only the in-frame ones, with some missing. The top ten clones hold 1.6% of a sample with tens of thousands of clones, over 85% of them seen once. This material consisted of PBMCs, taken 26 days after transplant. These receptors all come from a human patient who received an intestinal transplant, so some T cells may come from the graft donor.

The rearrangement links TRBV5-1 to TRBJ2-1, with a possible D match to TRBD1 (5 bases). This CDR3 is built from 12 residues. CDR1 and CDR2 (germline): SGHRS, YFSETQ. Trimming cost V 4 bases and J 7 bases, with 9 bases left between them. The CDR3 sequence is CASSPDSNEQFF. In DNA form, the CDR3 reads TGCGCCAGCAGCCCTGACAGTAATGAGCAGTTCTTC.

The rearrangement uses TRBV11-1 and TRBJ1-1; 7 nucleotides line up with TRBD1. This CDR3 region has 14 residues. V gave up 5 bases and J gave up 3 bases; unmatched junction bases: 6. Germline CDR1 SGHAT, CDR2 FQDESV (reference sequence). As DNA, the CDR3 is TGTGCCAGCAGCGAAGACAGGGCGCACACTGAAGCTTTCTTT. Its translation: CASSEDRAHTEAFF.

The CDR3 sequence is CASNSAGAGREKLFF. The DNA for the CDR3 is TGTGCCAGCAACTCCGCAGGGGCTGGACGAGAAAAACTGTTTTTT. This sequence joins TRBV19 and TRBJ1-4; TRBD1 is a possible D gene (6 bases). V lost 9 bases, J lost 8 bases, and 22 bases lay in between. CDR1 LNHDA and CDR2 SQIVND come from the germline V gene (reference sequence). The CDR3 runs to 15 residues.

The chain is built from TRBV5-1 and TRBJ2-5; tentatively, D is TRBD2 (5 bases). The CDR3 is 15 residues long. Deletions cut 0 bases from V and 2 bases from J, with 11 bases between. The germline V gene has CDR1 SGHRS and CDR2 YFSETQ. The CDR3 DNA reads as TGCGCCAGCAGCTTGGCAGGAGGCTTACAAGAGACCCAGTACTTC. Its protein product is CASSLAGGLQETQYF.

This rearrangement joins TRBV28 to TRBJ2-2; a possible D gene is TRBD2 (7 bases). V was pared by 6 bases and J by 7 bases, with 15 bases between. The CDR3 is 14 amino acids. Germline CDR1 and CDR2: MDHEN and SYDVKM. DNA for the CDR3: TGTGCCAGCAGCTCAGAGGGGGGGTACGGGGAGCTGTTTTTT. Protein sequence: CASSSEGGYGELFF.

This clone was counted between two and nine times. The chain has TRBV28 and TRBJ1-2; 8 bases are a match to TRBD1. The CDR3 totals 13 residues. The trim removed 2 bases at V and 8 bases at J, leaving 4 bases unmatched. Looked up from germline, CDR1 is MDHEN and CDR2 is SYDVKM. CDR3 protein: CASSLSRGQGYTF. CDR3 nucleotide sequence: TGTGCCAGCAGTTTAAGCAGGGGGCAAGGCTACACCTTC.

The V gene is TRBV6-1, the J gene TRBJ1-4, with no clear D. In germline, CDR1 is MNHNS, CDR2 SASEGT. Between the trimmed V and J ends, which lost 6 bases and 8 bases, there was a span of 19 bases. This CDR3 is 15 amino acids long. The CDR3, as DNA: TGTGCCAGCAGAACCTCAGGAGGGAAAGGAGAAAAACTGTTTTTT. As protein: CASRTSGGKGEKLFF.

The CDR3 is CASSVGLLASTDTQYF. CDR3 in DNA: TGTGCCAGCAGCGTCGGTTTACTCGCTAGCACAGATACGCAGTATTTT. The V and J genes are TRBV9 and TRBJ2-3, with D hard to call. Per the germline V gene, CDR1 is SGDLS and CDR2 is YYNGEE. V was pared by 2 bases and J by 0 bases, with 13 bases between. This CDR3 has 16 amino acids.

The rearrangement links TRBV5-1 to TRBJ2-1; the match to TRBD2 covers 13 bases. CDR1 and CDR2 from the germline V gene are SGHRS and YFSETQ. Unmatched junction bases numbered 3, after V lost 7 bases and J lost 5 bases. There are 14 residues in the CDR3. CDR3 nucleotides: TGCGCCAGCGGGACTAGCGGGACACACAATGAGCAGTTCTTC. Its protein is CASGTSGTHNEQFF. Based on the CDR3 plus reference TRBV5-1 and TRBJ2-1, the full variable domain is KAGVTQTPRYLIKTRGQQVTLSCSPISGHRSVSWYQQTPGQGLQFLFEYFSETQRNKGNFPGRFSGRQFSNSRSEMNVSTLELGDSALYLCASGTSGTHNEQFFGPGTRLTVL.

In this sample, this clone turned up once. The genes are TRBV6-5 and TRBJ1-5; TRBD1 matches 9 bases. The V segment lost 3 bases and the J segment 4 bases; nucleotides outside the gene matches: 7. This CDR3 contains 16 residues. Germline V gene lookup returns CDR1 MNHEY and CDR2 SVGAGI. CDR3 in DNA: TGTGCCAGCAGTTATTTCGGGACAGGGTCAAATCAGCCCCAGCATTTT. Translation gives CASSYFGTGSNQPQHF.

J is TRBJ1-2 and V is TRBV27; possible D gene TRBD1, 5 bases. The germline CDR1 and CDR2 sequences are MNHEY and SMNVEV (reference sequence). There are 17 residues in the CDR3. The V and J ends lost 2 bases and 8 bases respectively, with 24 bases between them. The CDR3 sequence: CASSLRTPQGERLGYTF. The CDR3 DNA is TGTGCCAGCAGTTTACGTACCCCTCAGGGTGAACGTCTCGGCTACACCTTC.

The chain is built from TRBV2 and TRBJ2-3; D perhaps matches TRBD2 (6 bases). The CDR3 runs 16 residues. The V end lost 1 base, the J end lost 2 bases, and 13 bases lay between the germline ends. Germline loops: CDR1 SNHLY, CDR2 FYNNEI. The CDR3, as DNA: TGTGCCAGCAGTGAAGTTCCTAGGCGGGACACAGATACGCAGTATTTT. Protein sequence: CASSEVPRRDTDTQYF.

The V call is TRBV18, the J call TRBJ1-5, with D tentatively TRBD1 (6 bases). The CDR3 sequence is 15 residues long. The germline V gene encodes CDR1 KGHSH and CDR2 LQKENI. V dropped 3 bases and J dropped 1 base, with 10 bases sitting between them. The CDR3 loop reads CASSPGGLSNQPQHF. The DNA for the CDR3 is TGTGCCAGCTCACCGGGGGGGCTCAGCAATCAGCCCCAGCATTTT.

The chain couples TRBV11-3 to TRBJ2-1; 8 positions match TRBD2. Looked up from germline, CDR1 is SGHNT and CDR2 is YENEEA. CDR3 size: 16 residues. After removal of 2 bases from V and 3 bases from J, the junction contained 6 bases not matched to a gene. This CDR3 reads CASSLMAGGLYNEQFF. In DNA form, the CDR3 reads TGTGCCAGCAGCTTAATGGCGGGGGGCCTCTACAATGAGCAGTTCTTC.

V is TRBV27 and J is TRBJ2-5; tentative D call: TRBD2 (6 bases). The CDR3 contains 15 residues. The germline V and J ends were trimmed by 3 bases and 2 bases, with 13 bases remaining between them. Germline V CDR1 and CDR2: MNHEY, SMNVEV (reference sequence). The CDR3 loop reads CASSFHLAPQETQYF. In DNA form, the CDR3 reads TGTGCCAGCAGTTTTCATCTAGCGCCACAAGAGACCCAGTACTTC.

The chain carries TRBV9 and TRBJ2-5; TRBD2 matches 9 bases. The trim removed 2 bases at V and 1 base at J, leaving 6 bases unmatched. Per the germline V gene, CDR1 is SGDLS and CDR2 is YYNGEE. The CDR3 is made up of 16 amino acids. In nucleotides, the CDR3 is TGTGCCAGCAGCGTCGGGCGGGAGGGCCTCCAAGAGACCCAGTACTTC. Its protein product is CASSVGREGLQETQYF.

This clone was recorded only once. The V and J genes are TRBV7-9 and TRBJ2-4; 7 bases line up with TRBD1. The CDR3 loop spans 14 amino acids. V shed 4 bases, J shed 6 bases, and the junction held 6 bases outside the gene matches. Germline CDR1 reads SEHNR; CDR2 reads FQNEAQ (reference sequence). CDR3 nucleotide sequence: TGTGCCAGCAGCTCATTGGGGGACAGAAACATTCAGTACTTC. Protein product: CASSSLGDRNIQYF.

The chain has TRBV2 and TRBJ2-1; 7 bases fit TRBD1. In germline, CDR1 is SNHLY, CDR2 FYNNEI. With 4 bases clipped from V and 7 bases from J, the junction kept 7 bases outside the gene matches. There are 14 residues in the CDR3. Written as DNA, the CDR3 is TGTGCCAGCAGTGTATTCAGGGGGATGAATGAGCAGTTCTTC. Translated: CASSVFRGMNEQFF.

The rearrangement joins TRBV7-2 to TRBJ1-4; the D is unclear. This CDR3 spans 18 amino acids. Germline loops: CDR1 SGHTA, CDR2 FQGNSA. Trimming cost V 5 bases and J 0 bases, with 19 bases left between them. The CDR3 region has the DNA TGTGCCAGCAGCCTCGAGCCGTCTCTCCTTGCAACTAATGAAAAACTGTTTTTT. Its protein is CASSLEPSLLATNEKLFF.

The chain recombines TRBV5-1 with TRBJ2-1; a possible D gene is TRBD1 (5 bases). Germline CDR1 is SGHRS and CDR2 is YFSETQ. CDR3 length: 13 amino acids. V lost 2 bases and J 10 bases, leaving 13 bases between the germline ends. CDR3 residues: CASSLGGADEQFF. CDR3 DNA: TGCGCCAGCAGCTTAGGTGGGGCGGACGAGCAGTTCTTC.

The chain uses TRBV7-6 and TRBJ2-1; D may be TRBD2 (5 bases). The CDR3 spans 17 residues. Germline V lookup: CDR1 SGHVS, CDR2 FNYEAQ. Trimming removed 5 bases from V and 4 bases from J, with 21 bases in between. The CDR3 region is CASSNSLEGQLYNEQFF. The DNA for the CDR3 is TGTGCCAGCAGCAATTCCCTCGAGGGCCAGCTATACAATGAGCAGTTCTTC. Full variable domain (remainder filled in from reference TRBV7-6 and TRBJ2-1): GAGVSQSPRYKVTKRGQDVALRCDPISGHVSLYWYRQALGQGPEFLTYFNYEAQQDKSGLPNDRFSAERPEGSISTLTIQRTEQRDSAMYRCASSNSLEGQLYNEQFFGPGTRLTVL.

The chain carries TRBV4-1 and TRBJ1-2, with D possibly being TRBD1 (6 bases). The V and J ends lost 5 bases and 6 bases respectively, with 19 bases between them. This CDR3 comprises 15 residues. Germline V gene lookup returns CDR1 MGHRA and CDR2 YSYEKL. The CDR3 sequence: CASSEYSGGADGYTF. The CDR3 DNA reads TGCGCCAGCAGCGAATATAGCGGGGGGGCGGATGGCTACACCTTC.

This chain links TRBV5-1 with TRBJ2-3; TRBD2 matches at 7 bases. Germline V gene sequence: CDR1 SGHRS, CDR2 YFSETQ. V lost 7 bases to trimming and J lost 0 bases; unmatched junction nucleotides: 5. CDR3 length equals 14 residues. CDR3: CASRGVASTDTQYF. For the CDR3, the DNA is TGCGCCAGCCGGGGGGTGGCAAGCACAGATACGCAGTATTTT.

The chain employs TRBV29-1 and TRBJ2-5; a possible D gene is TRBD2 (6 bases). The CDR3 totals 16 residues. The V gene's germline CDR1 is SQVTM and CDR2 ANQGSEA. Trimming cost V 2 bases and J 2 bases, with 18 bases left between them. The CDR3 protein is CSVEYPGEALQETQYF. Written as DNA, the CDR3 is TGCAGCGTTGAATATCCGGGAGAGGCCCTACAAGAGACCCAGTACTTC. The full variable domain, completed using reference TRBV29-1 and TRBJ2-5, is SAVISQKPSRDICQRGTSLTIQCQVDSQVTMMFWYRQQPGQSLTLIATANQGSEATYESGFVIDKFPISRPNLTFSTLTVSNMSPEDSSIYLCSVEYPGEALQETQYFGPGTRLLVL.

In this sample, this clone turned up once. This rearrangement joins TRBV14 to TRBJ1-1, with TRBD1 as a possible D gene (6 bases). Germline assignment: CDR1 SGHDN and CDR2 FVKESK. The V and J ends lost 0 bases and 11 bases respectively, with 13 bases between them. The CDR3 extends over 13 amino acids. CDR3 region: CASSQESHRAAFF. DNA of the CDR3: TGTGCCAGCAGCCAAGAATCCCACAGGGCGGCTTTCTTT. The full variable domain, completed using reference TRBV14 and TRBJ1-1, is EAGVTQFPSHSVIEKGQTVTLRCDPISGHDNLYWYRRVMGKEIKFLLHFVKESKQDESGMPNNRFLAERTGGTYSTLKVQPAELEDSGVYFCASSQESHRAAFFGQGTRLTVV.

The genes are TRBV23-1 and TRBJ2-7, with 12 bases that match TRBD1. TRBV23-1 is an ORF for which the function is uncertain. The CDR3 contains 14 residues. J gave up 3 bases and V 5 bases, and 2 bases lay outside the gene matches. The CDR3 spells CASSGDRGRYEQYF. CDR3 nucleotides: TGCGCCAGCAGTGGGGACAGGGGGCGCTACGAGCAGTACTTC.

The V call is TRBV2, the J call TRBJ2-1; weak D call: TRBD1 (6 bases). Trimming cost V 6 bases and J 2 bases, with 14 bases left between them. The germline V gene has CDR1 SNHLY and CDR2 FYNNEI. This CDR3 is 15 amino acids long. The DNA of the CDR3 is TGTGCCAGCAGGGGGGACACCGCCCCCTACAATGAGCAGTTCTTC. Translated: CASRGDTAPYNEQFF.

The genes are TRBV25-1 and TRBJ1-2, with TRBD1 matching over 8 bases. Germline CDR1 and CDR2: MGHDK and SYGVNS. The CDR3 length is 15 residues. J gave up 3 bases and V 4 bases, and 7 bases lay outside the gene matches. CDR3 bases: TGTGCCAGCAGTGTTGACAGGGGTGGGGACTATGGCTACACCTTC. The encoded protein is CASSVDRGGDYGYTF.

The chain joins TRBV6-1 to TRBJ1-6; a possible D gene is TRBD1 (5 bases). Germline lookup yields CDR1 MNHNS and CDR2 SASEGT. V lost 6 bases, J lost 9 bases, and 6 bases lay in between. The CDR3 sequence is 11 residues long. CDR3 residues: CASSQGSPLHF. The CDR3, as DNA: TGTGCCAGCAGCCAGGGTTCACCCCTCCACTTT.

The rearrangement joins TRBV27 to TRBJ2-7; D perhaps matches TRBD2 (6 bases). Per germline, CDR1 MNHEY and CDR2 SMNVEV (reference sequence). The ends were cut back, 6 bases at V and 3 bases at J, with 15 bases in the middle. CDR3 length: 14 residues. For the CDR3, the DNA is TGTGCCAGCAGCCGTGCGTTGGGACTCTACGAGCAGTACGTC. Protein: CASSRALGLYEQYV.